This TCR beta chain was captured in a study of control samples from healthy donors and cancer patients. Repertoires were generated with immunoSEQ multiplex PCR, while TCRdb's copy carries only in-frame clones and drops some. This sample yields 130,000 or so clones, of which around nine tenths are seen a single time; 2% to 3% belongs to the top ten. This receptor was taken from a man in his forties or fifties in good health. Sequenced material: blood.

CDR3 sequence reads: CASSHGTRTDTQYF. The CDR3 nucleotides read TGTGCCAGCAGCCATGGGACGCGCACAGATACGCAGTATTTT. The chain recombines TRBV3-1 (or the pseudogene TRBV3-2) with TRBJ2-3; D may match TRBD1 or TRBD2 (5 bases each). Germline V gene lookup returns CDR1 LGHDT and CDR2 YNNKEL (reference sequence). This CDR3 region has 14 residues. Trimming shortened V by 3 bases and J by 1 base, and 8 bases separated the two germline ends.